This is a list of T cell receptor beta chains from one sample in a study of OX40 agonist ivuxolimab in advanced cancers. Sequenced by immunoSEQ multiplex PCR; TCRdb stores in-frame clones only, minus some. The profile shows tens of thousands of clones, around 79% of them singletons. The material sequenced was CD4+ or CD8+ T cells sorted from blood, taken in a trial of the OX40 agonist ivuxolimab. These TCRs come from an adult with an advanced solid tumor such as melanoma, head and neck, liver or kidney cancer. CDR3s include the opening cysteine and the closing phenylalanine or tryptophan. D genes are given only for firm matches. The size field is filled for only some rows; it gives once, few, many or a size class.

cdr3_aa: CASTPTVSRDTQYF
cdr3_nt: TGTGCCAGCACCCCGACAGTTTCTCGAGATACGCAGTATTTT
v_call: TRBV27
clone_size: -
d_call: -
j_call: TRBJ2-3

cdr3_aa: CASSNAGGYEQYF
cdr3_nt: TGTGCCAGTAGTAACGCAGGGGGCTACGAGCAGTACTTC
v_call: TRBV19
clone_size: -
d_call: TRBD1
j_call: TRBJ2-7

cdr3_aa: CASSPPLDNEQFF
cdr3_nt: TGCGCCAGCAGCCCACCATTGGACAATGAGCAGTTCTTC
v_call: TRBV5-1
clone_size: -
d_call: -
j_call: TRBJ2-1

cdr3_aa: CAWSPGSNQPQHF
cdr3_nt: TGTGCCTGGAGTCCAGGGAGCAATCAGCCCCAGCATTTT
v_call: TRBV30
clone_size: -
d_call: -
j_call: TRBJ1-5

cdr3_aa: CASSFADGLLNEKLFF
cdr3_nt: TGTGCCAGCAGTTTTGCAGACGGACTGCTAAATGAAAAACTGTTTTTT
v_call: TRBV28
clone_size: -
d_call: -
j_call: TRBJ1-4

cdr3_aa: CASSSVRLHEQYF
cdr3_nt: TGTGCCAGCAGTTCTGTCAGACTGCACGAGCAGTACTTC
v_call: TRBV27
clone_size: -
d_call: -
j_call: TRBJ2-7

cdr3_aa: CASSETTGAWGTGELFF
cdr3_nt: TGTGCCAGCAGTGAAACCACCGGGGCGTGGGGAACCGGGGAGCTGTTTTTT
v_call: TRBV25-1
clone_size: few
d_call: -
j_call: TRBJ2-2

cdr3_aa: CASSFKGRADTQYF
cdr3_nt: TGTGCCAGCAGTTTTAAGGGGCGGGCAGATACGCAGTATTTT
v_call: TRBV28
clone_size: -
d_call: -
j_call: TRBJ2-3

cdr3_aa: CASSLGTAFTDTQYF
cdr3_nt: TGTGCCAGCAGCTTGGGGACAGCCTTCACAGATACGCAGTATTTT
v_call: TRBV5-4
clone_size: -
d_call: -
j_call: TRBJ2-3

cdr3_aa: CASSLNLQSTLHF
cdr3_nt: TGCGCCAGCAGCTTAAACCTCCAATCGACCCTCCACTTT
v_call: TRBV5-1
clone_size: -
d_call: -
j_call: TRBJ1-6

cdr3_aa: CASSLGGQGKSPLHF
cdr3_nt: TGTGCCAGCAGCTTAGGGGGACAGGGGAAGTCACCCCTCCACTTT
v_call: TRBV13
clone_size: -
d_call: TRBD1
j_call: TRBJ1-6

cdr3_aa: CAISESIGVREAFF
cdr3_nt: TGTGCCATCAGTGAGTCTATCGGCGTCAGGGAAGCTTTCTTT
v_call: TRBV10-3
clone_size: -
d_call: -
j_call: TRBJ1-1

cdr3_aa: CASSQTLYLAQYF
cdr3_nt: TGTGCCAGCAGCCAGACACTTTACCTTGCGCAGTACTTC
v_call: TRBV14
clone_size: -
d_call: -
j_call: TRBJ2-7

cdr3_aa: CASSLDRAGRAKNIQYF
cdr3_nt: TGTGCCAGCAGCTTAGACCGTGCAGGCAGGGCCAAAAACATTCAGTACTTC
v_call: TRBV7-2
clone_size: -
d_call: -
j_call: TRBJ2-4

cdr3_aa: CASEGWSRPGAFF
cdr3_nt: TGTGCCAGCGAGGGATGGTCGAGGCCTGGAGCTTTCTTT
v_call: TRBV25-1
clone_size: -
d_call: -
j_call: TRBJ1-1

cdr3_aa: CASSTREPRSGANVLTF
cdr3_nt: TGTGCCAGCAGCACCCGGGAGCCCCGCTCTGGGGCCAACGTCCTGACTTTC
v_call: TRBV7-2
clone_size: -
d_call: -
j_call: TRBJ2-6

cdr3_aa: CASSEWENTEAFF
cdr3_nt: TGTGCCAGCAGTGAATGGGAGAACACTGAAGCTTTCTTT
v_call: TRBV25-1
clone_size: -
d_call: -
j_call: TRBJ1-1

cdr3_aa: CASSLAGSGTEAFF
cdr3_nt: TGTGCCAGCAGCTTGGCAGGGAGCGGGACTGAAGCTTTCTTT
v_call: TRBV7-9
clone_size: -
d_call: -
j_call: TRBJ1-1

cdr3_aa: CATSKTGGTNTGELFF
cdr3_nt: TGTGCCACCTCCAAGACAGGGGGAACGAACACCGGGGAGCTGTTTTTT
v_call: TRBV6-6
clone_size: -
d_call: TRBD1
j_call: TRBJ2-2

cdr3_aa: CASSVGWGREETQYF
cdr3_nt: TGTGCCAGCAGCGTAGGGTGGGGCAGGGAGGAGACCCAGTACTTC
v_call: TRBV9
clone_size: -
d_call: -
j_call: TRBJ2-5

cdr3_aa: CASSLGVGANYGYTF
cdr3_nt: TGTGCCAGCAGCTTAGGGGTTGGAGCTAACTATGGCTACACCTTC
v_call: TRBV13
clone_size: -
d_call: -
j_call: TRBJ1-2

cdr3_aa: CASSYSQNQPQHF
cdr3_nt: TGTGCCAGCAGTTACTCCCAGAATCAGCCCCAGCATTTT
v_call: TRBV6-6
clone_size: -
d_call: -
j_call: TRBJ1-5

cdr3_aa: CSVQVGGRLETQYF
cdr3_nt: TGCAGCGTTCAGGTCGGGGGAAGGTTGGAGACCCAGTACTTC
v_call: TRBV29-1
clone_size: -
d_call: -
j_call: TRBJ2-5

cdr3_aa: CASSVGWGFAGELFF
cdr3_nt: TGTGCCAGCAGCGTAGGGTGGGGGTTCGCCGGGGAGCTGTTTTTT
v_call: TRBV9
clone_size: -
d_call: -
j_call: TRBJ2-2

cdr3_aa: CASRPGPGSLEQFF
cdr3_nt: TGTGCCAGTAGGCCGGGACCGGGTTCCCTTGAGCAGTTCTTC
v_call: TRBV19
clone_size: -
d_call: -
j_call: TRBJ2-1

cdr3_aa: CASEERGNTEAFF
cdr3_nt: TGTGCCAGCGAGGAGCGGGGGAACACTGAAGCTTTCTTT
v_call: TRBV4-2
clone_size: -
d_call: -
j_call: TRBJ1-1

cdr3_aa: CASSAGLNTEAFF
cdr3_nt: TGTGCCAGTAGTGCGGGCCTGAACACTGAAGCTTTCTTT
v_call: TRBV19
clone_size: -
d_call: -
j_call: TRBJ1-1

cdr3_aa: CASSMTGVPGELFF
cdr3_nt: TGTGCCAGCAGTATGACAGGGGTTCCCGGGGAGCTGTTTTTT
v_call: TRBV6-6
clone_size: -
d_call: TRBD1
j_call: TRBJ2-2

cdr3_aa: CASSGGLGSYNEQFF
cdr3_nt: TGTGCCAGCAGCGGGGGGTTAGGGTCCTACAATGAGCAGTTCTTC
v_call: TRBV7-3
clone_size: -
d_call: -
j_call: TRBJ2-1

cdr3_aa: CASSGGLYYKDTQYF
cdr3_nt: TGTGCCAGCAGTGGGGGCCTCTACTACAAAGATACGCAGTATTTT
v_call: TRBV27
clone_size: -
d_call: -
j_call: TRBJ2-3

cdr3_aa: CASRFRTSGSYNEQFF
cdr3_nt: TGTGCCAGCAGATTCCGGACTAGCGGCTCCTACAATGAGCAGTTCTTC
v_call: TRBV5-6
clone_size: -
d_call: TRBD2
j_call: TRBJ2-1

cdr3_aa: CASRQTGRNSPLHF
cdr3_nt: TGTGCCAGCCGACAGACAGGGAGGAATTCACCCCTCCACTTT
v_call: TRBV6-5
clone_size: -
d_call: TRBD1
j_call: TRBJ1-6

cdr3_aa: CASSTRTGRSGNTIYF
cdr3_nt: TGTGCCAGCAGTACCCGGACAGGGCGCTCTGGAAACACCATATATTTT
v_call: TRBV28
clone_size: many
d_call: TRBD1
j_call: TRBJ1-3

cdr3_aa: CASITGPLSHQPQHF
cdr3_nt: TGTGCCAGCATTACGGGCCCATTGTCACATCAGCCCCAGCATTTT
v_call: TRBV6-1
clone_size: -
d_call: -
j_call: TRBJ1-5

cdr3_aa: CASSLQASSGSTDTQYF
cdr3_nt: TGTGCCAGCAGCTTACAAGCCTCGTCGGGCAGCACAGATACGCAGTATTTT
v_call: TRBV7-3
clone_size: -
d_call: -
j_call: TRBJ2-3

cdr3_aa: CASRPYPLLGNEQFF
cdr3_nt: TGTGCCAGCAGACCTTACCCACTGCTAGGCAATGAGCAGTTCTTC
v_call: TRBV27
clone_size: few
d_call: -
j_call: TRBJ2-1

cdr3_aa: CASSLNRRDTQYF
cdr3_nt: TGTGCCAGCAGTTTAAACCGTCGAGATACGCAGTATTTT
v_call: TRBV27
clone_size: -
d_call: -
j_call: TRBJ2-3

cdr3_aa: CAWSVLATNEKLFF
cdr3_nt: TGTGCCTGGAGTGTACTGGCGACTAATGAAAAACTGTTTTTT
v_call: TRBV30
clone_size: -
d_call: -
j_call: TRBJ1-4

cdr3_aa: CASSFGQEAFF
cdr3_nt: TGTGCCAGCAGCTTCGGACAGGAAGCTTTCTTT
v_call: TRBV7-6
clone_size: -
d_call: -
j_call: TRBJ1-1

cdr3_aa: CATTGSGRGTDTQYF
cdr3_nt: TGTGCCACCACGGGTAGCGGGAGAGGCACAGATACGCAGTATTTT
v_call: TRBV19
clone_size: -
d_call: TRBD2
j_call: TRBJ2-3

cdr3_aa: CASSLSGAPNNEQFF
cdr3_nt: TGTGCCAGCAGCCTGAGCGGGGCTCCGAACAATGAGCAGTTCTTC
v_call: TRBV7-2
clone_size: once
d_call: TRBD2
j_call: TRBJ2-1

cdr3_aa: CASSLGPGWTGGRFTDTQYF
cdr3_nt: TGTGCCAGCAGTTTAGGCCCAGGATGGACGGGGGGGCGGTTTACAGATACGCAGTATTTT
v_call: TRBV27
clone_size: -
d_call: TRBD2
j_call: TRBJ2-3

cdr3_aa: CASSLSKSSAQYF
cdr3_nt: TGTGCCAGCAGTTTATCCAAAAGTTCGGCCCAGTACTTC
v_call: TRBV27
clone_size: once
d_call: -
j_call: TRBJ2-5